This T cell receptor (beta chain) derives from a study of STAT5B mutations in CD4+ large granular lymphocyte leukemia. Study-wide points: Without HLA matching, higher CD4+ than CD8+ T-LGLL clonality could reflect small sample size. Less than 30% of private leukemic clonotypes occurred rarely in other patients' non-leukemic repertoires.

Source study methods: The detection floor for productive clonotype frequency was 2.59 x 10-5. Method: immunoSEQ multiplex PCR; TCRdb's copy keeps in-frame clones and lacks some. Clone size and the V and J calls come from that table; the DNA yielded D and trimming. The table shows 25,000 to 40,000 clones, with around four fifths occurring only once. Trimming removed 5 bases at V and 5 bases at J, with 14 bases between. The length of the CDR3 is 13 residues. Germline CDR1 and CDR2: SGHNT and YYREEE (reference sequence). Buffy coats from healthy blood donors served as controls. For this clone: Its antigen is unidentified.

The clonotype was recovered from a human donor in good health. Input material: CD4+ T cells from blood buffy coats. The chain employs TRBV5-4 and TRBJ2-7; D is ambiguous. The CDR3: CASSVVGEDEQYF. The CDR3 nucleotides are TGTGCCAGCAGTGTAGTCGGCGAGGACGAGCAGTACTTC.